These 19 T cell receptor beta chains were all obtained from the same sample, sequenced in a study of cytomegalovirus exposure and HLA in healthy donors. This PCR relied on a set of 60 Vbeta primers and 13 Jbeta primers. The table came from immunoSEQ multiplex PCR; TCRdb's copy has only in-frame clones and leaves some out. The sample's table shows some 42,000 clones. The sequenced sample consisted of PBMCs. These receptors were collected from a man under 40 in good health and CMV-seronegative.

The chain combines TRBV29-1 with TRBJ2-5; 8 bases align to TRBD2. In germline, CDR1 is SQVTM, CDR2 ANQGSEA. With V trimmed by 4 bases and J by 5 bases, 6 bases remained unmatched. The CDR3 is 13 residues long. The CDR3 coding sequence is TGCAGCGTTGCGGGGGGGCAAGGGGAGACCCAGTACTTC. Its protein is CSVAGGQGETQYF.

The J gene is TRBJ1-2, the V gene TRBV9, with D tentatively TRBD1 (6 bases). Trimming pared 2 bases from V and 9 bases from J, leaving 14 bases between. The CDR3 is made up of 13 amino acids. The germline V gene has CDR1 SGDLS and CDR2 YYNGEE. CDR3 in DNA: TGTGCCAGCAGCGTGGGCAGGGGAACGAGCTACACCTTC. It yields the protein CASSVGRGTSYTF.

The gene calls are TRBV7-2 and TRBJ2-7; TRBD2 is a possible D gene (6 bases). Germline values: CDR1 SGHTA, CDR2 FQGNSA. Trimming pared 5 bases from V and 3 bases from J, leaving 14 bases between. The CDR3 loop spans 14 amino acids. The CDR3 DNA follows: TGTGCCAGCAGCCCCCGGGACTGGGTCTACGAGCAGTACTTC. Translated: CASSPRDWVYEQYF.

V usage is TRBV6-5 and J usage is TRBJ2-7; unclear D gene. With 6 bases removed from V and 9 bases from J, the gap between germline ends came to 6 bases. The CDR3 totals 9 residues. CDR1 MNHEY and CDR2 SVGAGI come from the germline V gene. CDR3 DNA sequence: TGTGCCAGCAGGACTGGGCAGTACTTC. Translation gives CASRTGQYF.

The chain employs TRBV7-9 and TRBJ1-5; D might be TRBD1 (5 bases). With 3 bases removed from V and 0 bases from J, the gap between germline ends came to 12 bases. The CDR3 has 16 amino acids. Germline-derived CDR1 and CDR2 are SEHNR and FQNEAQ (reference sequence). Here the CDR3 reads CASSFYAGVSNQPQHF. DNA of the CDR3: TGTGCCAGCAGCTTTTATGCGGGGGTTAGCAATCAGCCCCAGCATTTT.

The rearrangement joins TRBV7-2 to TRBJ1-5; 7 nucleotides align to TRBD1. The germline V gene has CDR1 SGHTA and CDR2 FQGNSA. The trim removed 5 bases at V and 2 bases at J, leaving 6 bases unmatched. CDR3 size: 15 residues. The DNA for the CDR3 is TGTGCCAGCAGCAAGGGACAGCCCGGCAATCAGCCCCAGCATTTT. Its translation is CASSKGQPGNQPQHF.

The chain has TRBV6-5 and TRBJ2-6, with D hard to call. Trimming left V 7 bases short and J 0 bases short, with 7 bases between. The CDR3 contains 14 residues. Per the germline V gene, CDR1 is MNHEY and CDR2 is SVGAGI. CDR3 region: CASTPGSGANVLTF. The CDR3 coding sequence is TGTGCCAGCACCCCGGGCTCTGGGGCCAACGTCCTGACTTTC.

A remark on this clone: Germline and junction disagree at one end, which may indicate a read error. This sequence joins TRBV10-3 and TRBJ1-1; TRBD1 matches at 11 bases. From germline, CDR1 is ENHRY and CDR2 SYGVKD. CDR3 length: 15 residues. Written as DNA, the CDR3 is TGTGCCATCAGAACCGGGACAGGGGGGGGCACTGAAGATTTCTTT. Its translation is CAIRTGTGGGTEDFF.

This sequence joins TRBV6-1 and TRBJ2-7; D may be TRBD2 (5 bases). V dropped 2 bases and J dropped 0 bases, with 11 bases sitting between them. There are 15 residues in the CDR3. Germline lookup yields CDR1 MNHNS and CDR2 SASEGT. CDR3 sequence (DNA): TGTGCCAGCAGTGAACGCGGGCCTGTCTCCTACGAGCAGTACTTC. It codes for CASSERGPVSYEQYF.

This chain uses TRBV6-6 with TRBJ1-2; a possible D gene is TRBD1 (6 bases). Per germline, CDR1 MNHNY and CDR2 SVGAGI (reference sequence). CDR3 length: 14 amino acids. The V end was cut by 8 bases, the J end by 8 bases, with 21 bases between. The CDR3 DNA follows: TGTGCCAGCGGGGAACAGGGTCCCTCACGAGGCTACACCTTC. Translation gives CASGEQGPSRGYTF.

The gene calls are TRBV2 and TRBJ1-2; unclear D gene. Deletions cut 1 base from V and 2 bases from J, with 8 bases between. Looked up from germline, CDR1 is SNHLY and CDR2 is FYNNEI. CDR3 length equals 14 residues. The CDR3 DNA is TGTGCCAGCAGTGAAGGACACGAAAACTATGGCTACACCTTC. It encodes CASSEGHENYGYTF.

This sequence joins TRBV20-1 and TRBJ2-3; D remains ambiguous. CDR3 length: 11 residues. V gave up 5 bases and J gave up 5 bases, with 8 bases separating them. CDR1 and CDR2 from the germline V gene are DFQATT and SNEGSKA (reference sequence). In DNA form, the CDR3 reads TGCAGTGCTGGGCCTTTAGATACGCAGTATTTT. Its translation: CSAGPLDTQYF.

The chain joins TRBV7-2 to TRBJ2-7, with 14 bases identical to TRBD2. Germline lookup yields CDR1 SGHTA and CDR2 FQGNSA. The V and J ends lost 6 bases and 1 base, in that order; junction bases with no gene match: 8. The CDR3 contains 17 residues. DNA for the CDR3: TGTGCCAGCAGTCCCGTCGGGACTAGCGGGAGATCCTACGAGCAGTACTTC. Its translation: CASSPVGTSGRSYEQYF.

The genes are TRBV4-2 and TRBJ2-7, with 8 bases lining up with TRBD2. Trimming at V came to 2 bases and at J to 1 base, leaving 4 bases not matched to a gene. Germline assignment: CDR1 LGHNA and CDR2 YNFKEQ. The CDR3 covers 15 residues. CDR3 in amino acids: CASSQLTSGSYEQYF. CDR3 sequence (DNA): TGTGCCAGCAGCCAACTAACTAGCGGTTCCTACGAGCAGTACTTC.

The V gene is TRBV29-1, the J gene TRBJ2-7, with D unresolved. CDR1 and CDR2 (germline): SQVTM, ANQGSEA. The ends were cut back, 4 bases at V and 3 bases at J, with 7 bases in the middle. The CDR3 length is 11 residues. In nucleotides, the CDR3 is TGCAGCGTTGCACTCAACTACGAGCAGTACTTC. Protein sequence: CSVALNYEQYF.

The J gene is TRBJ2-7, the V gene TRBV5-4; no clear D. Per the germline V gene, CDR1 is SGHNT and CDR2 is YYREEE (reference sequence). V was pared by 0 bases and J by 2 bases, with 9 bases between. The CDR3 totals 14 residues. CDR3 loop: CASSLGGVPYEQYF. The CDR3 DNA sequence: TGTGCCAGCAGCTTGGGCGGAGTGCCCTACGAGCAGTACTTC.

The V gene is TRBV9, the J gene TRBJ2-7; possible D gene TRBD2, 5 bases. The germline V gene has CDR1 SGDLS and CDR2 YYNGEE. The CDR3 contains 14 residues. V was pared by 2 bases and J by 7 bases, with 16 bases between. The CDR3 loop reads CASSVGWGPGEQYF. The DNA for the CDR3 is TGTGCCAGCAGCGTTGGTTGGGGTCCGGGGGAGCAGTACTTC.

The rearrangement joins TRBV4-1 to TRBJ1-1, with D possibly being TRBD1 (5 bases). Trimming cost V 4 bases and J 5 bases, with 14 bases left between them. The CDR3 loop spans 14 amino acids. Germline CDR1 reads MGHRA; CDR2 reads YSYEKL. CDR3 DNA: TGCGCCAGCAGCCTTAAAAGGGGAGGGACTGAAGCTTTCTTT. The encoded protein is CASSLKRGGTEAFF.

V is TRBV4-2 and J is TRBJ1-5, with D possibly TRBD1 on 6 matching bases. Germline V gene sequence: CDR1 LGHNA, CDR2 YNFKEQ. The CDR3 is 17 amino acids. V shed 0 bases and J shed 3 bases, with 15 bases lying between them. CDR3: CASSQESQGFINQPQHF. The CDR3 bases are TGTGCCAGCAGCCAAGAATCACAGGGCTTCATCAATCAGCCCCAGCATTTT.